This TCR beta chain was found in a study of blood T cell repertoires in COVID-19 (dated by TCRdb to about 2020). For context, the study as a whole: Samples covering the acute and convalescent phases of COVID-19 were provided by collaborators in the United States, Italy and Spain. The material from the prospective study consisted of cDNA or gDNA derived from T cells, B-cell-depleted T cells, or PBMCs. Subjects who had been exposed to COVID-19, were actively infected with it, or had recovered from it provided the deeply sampled blood TCRbeta repertoires that made up the dataset. The repertoires were released in a freely available public database intended as a resource for research on the immune response to SARS-CoV-2. Samples came from the ongoing ImmuneRACE study (first 160 participants) plus 1,254 subjects from 6 global collaborators. The sample metadata nearly always contained a de-identified subject ID, COVID-19 status, age in years and sex. Where HLA class I and class II types were available, the types were taken from metadata supplied by the sample provider, not from assay-based typing.

Points the paper makes about the study in general: How much clinical and demographic metadata was included differed by source and by participant, and the metadata was provided uncurated.

Participants in the prospective study were enrolled through a virtual design, were aged 18 to 89 years, and lived in fewer than 30 United States geographic areas. Cohort assignment in the prospective study relied on participant-reported clinical history from a screening survey and a study questionnaire. Recovered participants in ImmuneRACE Cohort 3 were defined as having two consecutive negative NP/OP PCR tests, clearance from a healthcare professional, or resolution of symptoms. Each participant in the prospective study had whole blood, serum and a nasopharyngeal or oropharyngeal swab collected by mobile phlebotomists. Over an approximately two-month period, participants in the prospective study had the option of providing additional blood draws and questionnaires. Prospective study blood samples were shipped either frozen or at room temperature before DNA extraction. TCRbeta CDR3 regions were amplified from genomic DNA using the immunoSEQ Assay, a bias-controlled multiplex PCR. Turning to the authors' computational methods: The number of nucleated cells in each sample was estimated from the amplification of reference gene primers within the assay. Sequence reads were collapsed and filtered to measure the absolute abundance of every unique TCRbeta CDR3 rearrangement. For each sample, productive Simpson clonality was calculated by taking the square root of Simpson's diversity index across productive rearrangements. TCRdb took over this immuneACCESS table, retaining in-frame rearrangements with V and J assigned. Such tables are incomplete; in checked studies, under half of the missing clones stem from an unresolved V gene, and the remainder is unexplained. V, J and clone size were drawn from that table, and D and trimming were deduced from the DNA. The sample records about 150,000 clones, more than 75% of which are singletons. Of the sample, 5% to 6.5% falls within the top ten clones.

This clone was seen a handful of times. No antigen is known for it. No base quality values were provided; no much bigger clone lies one nucleotide off. Germline trimming: 4 bases from V, 6 bases from J; junction bases outside gene matches: 4. The CDR3 numbers 14 residues from cysteine through phenylalanine. Only the CDR3 part of the read is kept: 42 bases, read in frame from the first base. The CDR1 and CDR2 encoded by the germline V gene are KGHSH and LQKENI. The chain couples TRBV18 to TRBJ2-7; 12 of the junction bases match TRBD1. This clonotype originated in a woman between 50 and 59 years old who had recovered from COVID-19. Sequencing was carried out using PBMCs or T cells enriched from blood (not recorded which). CDR3 region: CASSRGTGGPEQYF. The DNA is as follows: TGTGCCAGCTCACGAGGGACAGGGGGCCCCGAGCAGTACTTC.